Below, one TCR beta chain is given with its context. Its cognate antigen is unknown. The data were obtained in a study of T cell responses to AZD1222 COVID-19 vaccine. Whole-study findings and limits: Nearly half of the spike-specific TCRs reportedly recognize variant regions that carry no mutations.

V dropped 4 bases and J dropped 13 bases, with 14 bases sitting between them. CDR1 and CDR2 (germline): GTSNPN, SVGIG (reference sequence). The CDR3 covers 12 residues. Second doses were pooled across both intervals (about 4 or about 12 weeks). The data were produced by immunoSEQ multiplex PCR, yet TCRdb's version contains in-frame clones alone and is incomplete. Here the sample spans some 200,000 clones, just over 90% being singletons. The chain is built from TRBV30 and TRBJ1-6; the D gene is possibly TRBD1 (6 bases). This sample comprised peripheral blood, obtained 28 days after the second AZD1222 dose. This receptor was obtained from an adult who received the AZD1222 COVID-19 vaccine. CDR3 DNA: TGTGCCTGGAAGGAATACAGGGAGCCCCTCCACTTT. This encodes CAWKEYREPLHF.